One and the same sample provided the 20 T cell receptor beta chains below, sequenced in a study of regulatory T cells in long-lasting Graves disease. Indicated time point: newly diagnosed GD, antithyroid drugs for less than 3 months. From RNA extracted from PBMCs, the TCR library was made. Investigators prepared the TCR beta libraries by applying iRepertoire HTBI primers and Arm-PCR of CDR3 regions. One entry per CDR3 protein results from TCRdb running MiXCR on the multiplex PCR reads. This table has under 300,000 distinct CDR3 sequences, 20% to 25% appearing once. The sample here was peripheral blood mononuclear cells (PBMCs), taken at new diagnosis, from a patient treated with antithyroid drugs. Receptors were obtained from a female donor with Graves disease.

In this sample, this clonotype turned up many times. V usage is TRBV6-5 and J usage is TRBJ1-1; D gene ambiguous. This CDR3 region has 14 residues. Germline assignment: CDR1 MNHEY and CDR2 SVGAGI. V dropped 2 bases and J dropped 2 bases, with 9 bases sitting between them. The CDR3: CASSYPGPNTEAFF. As DNA, the CDR3 is TGTGCCAGCAGTTACCCCGGACCCAACACTGAAGCTTTCTTT.

This clonotype was observed at least ten times. V usage is TRBV5-5 and J usage is TRBJ1-4; D is possibly TRBD1 (5 bases). Trimming stripped 4 bases from V and 0 bases from J, with 10 bases between. Germline V gene sequence: CDR1 SGHKS, CDR2 YYEKEE (reference sequence). This CDR3 region has 15 residues. The CDR3 nucleotides read TGTGCCAGCAGCCCCTCGACAGCAACTAATGAAAAACTGTTTTTT. Translated, it gives CASSPSTATNEKLFF.

This clonotype has more than one count but fewer than ten. A read error is possible here, since a much larger clone lies one base away. The chain couples TRBV28 to TRBJ2-1; 7 bases are a match to TRBD2. The CDR3 extends over 15 amino acids. Germline-derived CDR1 and CDR2 are MDHEN and SYDVKM. The CDR3 loop is CAGSLGRGIYNEQFF. The CDR3 DNA is TGTGCCGGCAGTTTGGGGCGGGGGATATACAATGAGCAGTTCTTC.

On this clonotype: A read error is likely here: a far larger clone is one base away. V and J are TRBV5-5 and TRBJ2-7; the match to TRBD1 covers 10 bases. J was trimmed by 7 bases and V by 4 bases; bases with no gene match: 8. CDR3 size: 14 residues. From germline, CDR1 is SGHKS and CDR2 YYEKEE (reference sequence). Here the CDR3 DNA reads TGTGCCAGCAGCCGTCGGACAGGGGGGAATGAGCAGTACTTC. Translating it yields CASSRRTGGNEQYF. Combining the CDR3 with reference TRBV5-5 and TRBJ2-7 gives the whole variable domain DAGVTQSPTHLIKTRGQQVTLRCSPISGHKSVSWYQQVLGQGPQFIFQYYEKEERGRGNFPDRFSARQFPNYSSELNVNALLLGDSALYLCASSRRTGGNEQYFGPGTRLTVT.

The rearrangement uses TRBV4-3 and TRBJ2-7, with unresolved D. The CDR3 has 13 amino acids. The germline V gene has CDR1 LGHNA and CDR2 YSLEER. Trimming shortened V by 3 bases and J by 3 bases, and 9 bases separated the two germline ends. The CDR3 DNA follows: TGCGCCAGCAGCCACTCACAGAGCTACGAGCAGTACTTC. Protein: CASSHSQSYEQYF.

A note on this clonotype: A read error may be the cause here, since a much bigger clone is one base away. The J gene is TRBJ1-1, the V gene TRBV6-2 or TRBV6-3, with TRBD1 matching over 9 bases. CDR1 and CDR2 from the germline V gene are MNHEY and SVGEGT. This CDR3 comprises 14 residues. CDR3 residues: CASSYSGQGTEALF. The DNA of the CDR3 is TGTGCCAGCAGTTACTCGGGACAGGGCACTGAAGCTCTCTTT.

This clonotype was seen repeatedly, ten times or more. The CDR3 DNA follows: TGTGCCAGTAGGCCTGGGCCCAGGGATCAGCCCCAGCATTTT. As protein: CASRPGPRDQPQHF. V gene TRBV19 combines with J gene TRBJ1-5, with D perhaps matching TRBD1 (5 bases). The CDR3 runs 14 residues. V shed 6 bases and J shed 5 bases, with 14 bases lying between them. Germline CDR1 is LNHDA and CDR2 is SQIVND (reference sequence). The complete variable domain, with remaining parts taken from reference TRBV19 and TRBJ1-5, reads DGGITQSPKYLFRKEGQNVTLSCEQNLNHDAMYWYRQDPGQGLRLIYYSQIVNDFQKGDIAEGYSVSREKKESFPLTVTSAQKNPTAFYLCASRPGPRDQPQHFGDGTRLSIL.

This clonotype was seen at least ten times. Compared with germline, one end of the junction differs, possibly owing to a read error. The chain combines TRBV20-1 with TRBJ2-1; 9 bases are shared with TRBD2. The CDR3 is 14 residues long. Germline lookup yields CDR1 DFQATT and CDR2 SNEGSKA (reference sequence). In DNA form, the CDR3 reads TGCAGTGCGAGAGCCCTAGCGGGGTGGAATGAGCAGTTCTTC. It translates to CSARALAGWNEQFF.

This clonotype showed up many times. The J gene is TRBJ2-7, the V gene TRBV11-2; D is perhaps TRBD2 (6 bases). Trimming left V 1 base short and J 7 bases short, with 14 bases between. The CDR3 sequence is 14 residues long. The germline V gene encodes CDR1 SGHAT and CDR2 FQNNGV. CDR3 nucleotide sequence: TGTGCCAGCAGCTTAGGATCGGGGACTGTAGAGCAGTACTTC. As protein: CASSLGSGTVEQYF.

On this clonotype itself: A far larger clone is one base from this, pointing to a likely read error. The rearrangement joins TRBV2 to TRBJ2-3, with D possibly matching TRBD1 (5 bases). The CDR3 consists of 15 residues. CDR1 and CDR2 (germline): SNHLY, FYNNEI. The DNA for the CDR3 is TGTGCCAGCAGCTTGGGTTCTTGGGGCACAGATGCGCAGTATTTT. It yields the protein CASSLGSWGTDAQYF.

Worth noting for this clonotype: With a far larger clone one base away, a read error is the likely cause. CDR3 amino acids: CASSSGAVQGTQYF. CDR3 DNA: TGTGCCAGCAGTTCCGGGGCAGTCCAAGGGACCCAGTACTTC. The chain links TRBV6-1 to TRBJ2-1; D is tentatively TRBD1 or TRBD2 (5 bases each). The end of the DNA is better explained by TRBJ2-5, so the J call may be wrong. This CDR3 is 14 amino acids long. The germline V gene has CDR1 MNHNS and CDR2 SASEGT.

This clonotype was recorded many times. J is TRBJ2-1 and V is TRBV3-2; the D call TRBD1 from the table was never checked on the DNA. TRBV3-2 is a known pseudogene. This CDR3 has 17 residues. In nucleotides, the CDR3 is TGTGCCAGCAGCAACAGGGCAGGAGACGGAGGGTCAAATGAGCAGTTCTTC. Protein product: CASSNRAGDGGSNEQFF.

The chain links TRBV10-3 to TRBJ1-1; no definite D call. Germline assignment: CDR1 ENHRY and CDR2 SYGVKD. CDR3 length equals 13 residues. Trimming took off 1 base at V and 1 base at J, with 4 bases between the two ends. CDR3 coding DNA: TGTGCCATCAGTGAGTATACGAACACTGAAGCTTTCTTT. It yields the protein CAISEYTNTEAFF.

This clonotype showed up many times. The genes are TRBV7-8 and TRBJ2-7, with 8 bases aligning to TRBD1. Germline V gene sequence: CDR1 SGHVS, CDR2 FQNEAQ. The V segment lost 0 bases and the J segment 2 bases; nucleotides outside the gene matches: 6. CDR3 length: 16 residues. CDR3 DNA: TGTGCCAGCAGCTTAGCGGCGGGACAGGCCACCTACGAGCAGTACTTC. Translating it yields CASSLAAGQATYEQYF. The variable domain in full, with the rest retrieved from reference TRBV7-8 and TRBJ2-7, is GAGVSQSPRYKVAKRGQDVALRCDPISGHVSLFWYQQALGQGPEFLTYFQNEAQLDKSGLPSDRFFAERPEGSVSTLKIQRTQQEDSAVYLCASSLAAGQATYEQYFGPGTRLTVT.

The table lists this clonotype with a few counts. The chain uses TRBV12-5 and TRBJ2-7; TRBD2 matches at 7 bases. The V and J ends lost 2 bases and 0 bases, in that order; junction bases with no gene match: 7. Per germline, CDR1 LGHNT and CDR2 FRNRAP. This CDR3 has 16 amino acids. CDR3 DNA: TGTGCTAGTGGTTTGCCCAAGCGGGGTAGCTCCTACGAGCAGTACTTC. This codes for CASGLPKRGSSYEQYF.

This clonotype was seen only a few times. The chain uses TRBV15 and TRBJ2-4; 7 bases match TRBD1. The CDR3 totals 16 residues. Trimming at V came to 5 bases and at J to 3 bases, leaving 10 bases not matched to a gene. Per germline, CDR1 LNHNV and CDR2 YYDKDF (reference sequence). The CDR3 spells CATSRAEGGFKNIQYF. The CDR3 bases are TGTGCCACCAGCCGGGCGGAAGGGGGCTTCAAAAACATTCAGTACTTC.

This clonotype was counted ten times or more. The rearrangement uses TRBV14 and TRBJ1-2; no clear D. CDR3 length: 16 residues. Germline-derived CDR1 and CDR2 are SGHDN and FVKESK. The ends were cut back, 1 base at V and 0 bases at J, with 12 bases in the middle. CDR3 amino acids: CASSQGSGVPNYGYTF. The CDR3 nucleotides read TGTGCCAGCAGCCAAGGGAGTGGAGTACCTAACTATGGCTACACCTTC.

This clonotype was counted ten times or more. The chain employs TRBV29-1 and TRBJ1-2; 8 bases align to TRBD1. Germline V lookup: CDR1 SQVTM, CDR2 ANQGSEA. Unmatched junction bases numbered 7, after V lost 6 bases and J lost 7 bases. The CDR3 is made up of 12 amino acids. CDR3 bases: TGCAGCGTGGCAGGGGGCGAGGGTGGCTACACCTTC. This gives the protein CSVAGGEGGYTF.

This clonotype came up many times. The CDR3 DNA reads as TGTGCCAGCAGCTTAGTGGCGGGAGGGGCCTACGAGCAGTACTTC. This gives the protein CASSLVAGGAYEQYF. V usage is TRBV11-2 and J usage is TRBJ2-7; 9 nucleotides agree with TRBD2. This CDR3 comprises 15 residues. With V trimmed by 1 base and J by 2 bases, 3 bases remained unmatched. Germline CDR1 reads SGHAT; CDR2 reads FQNNGV.

The chain carries TRBV29-1 and TRBJ2-4; a possible D gene is TRBD1 (5 bases). Germline-derived CDR1 and CDR2 are SQVTM and ANQGSEA. This CDR3 contains 14 residues. V dropped 7 bases and J dropped 0 bases, with 13 bases sitting between them. The CDR3 loop reads CSATTGAAKNIQYF. DNA for the CDR3: TGCAGCGCTACTACAGGTGCAGCCAAAAACATTCAGTACTTC.